What follows is one T cell receptor (beta chain) and its context. This record belongs to a study of cytomegalovirus exposure and HLA in healthy donors. This PCR relied on a set of 60 Vbeta primers and 13 Jbeta primers. Here immunoSEQ multiplex PCR was the method, and the copy in TCRdb shows in-frame clones only, minus some. The sample lists about 100,000 clones, 63% occurring once. The CDR3 is made up of 13 amino acids. V was shortened by 3 bases and J by 2 bases, with 8 bases between the two germline ends. Per the germline V gene, CDR1 is SNHLY and CDR2 is FYNNEI. V is TRBV2 and J is TRBJ2-7; no clear D. Specimen: PBMCs. The receptor was derived from a human donor in good health. The CDR3 is CASSEIGAYEQYF. The CDR3 nucleotides read TGTGCCAGCAGTGAGATAGGAGCCTACGAGCAGTACTTC.